The source of this TCR beta chain is a study of T-cell memory formation after mild COVID-19. Overall study: There were largely donor-specific TCR clusters. Study-wide findings and caveats: The study detected some responding clones in pre-infection memory, suggesting cross-reactive memory joined.

TCRdb re-analysed the 5' RACE reads in MiXCR, keeping a single row per CDR3 protein. The profile covers more than 400,000 distinct CDR3 sequences, with roughly 18% appearing a single time and approximately 13% taken by the ten largest. Trimming removed 0 bases at V and 4 bases at J, with 10 bases between. Germline CDR1 reads SGHNT; CDR2 reads YYREEE (reference sequence). This CDR3 comprises 14 residues. In regard to this clonotype: As yet, its antigen is unknown.

The receptor was derived from an adult woman who had mild COVID-19 (a few samples of this study predate the infection). Cell type and time point are not known. The rearrangement joins TRBV5-4 to TRBJ2-5, with D maybe TRBD2 (6 bases). The sequenced sample was PBMCs or a T cell subset sorted from them (not recorded which). For the CDR3, the DNA is TGTGCCAGCAGCTTGGATCCTAGCGTAGAGACCCAGTACTTC. This gives the protein CASSLDPSVETQYF.